Below are 32 T cell receptor beta chains sequenced from a single sample in a study of OX40 agonist ivuxolimab in advanced cancers. The library was prepared using the immunoSEQ multiplex PCR assay. TCRdb took over this immuneACCESS table, retaining in-frame rearrangements with V and J assigned. Such tables are incomplete; in checked studies, under half of the missing clones stem from an unresolved V gene, and the remainder is unexplained. For this sample the table gives 70,000 to 95,000 clones, of which about 94% were detected only once. The ten most abundant clones make up over 8.5% of the sample. The specimen was CD4+ or CD8+ T cells sorted from blood, collected in a trial of the OX40 agonist ivuxolimab. These receptors came from an adult with an advanced solid tumor such as melanoma, head and neck, liver or kidney cancer.

The chain is built from TRBV2 and TRBJ1-5; D is undetermined. The CDR3 spans 16 residues. Germline values: CDR1 SNHLY, CDR2 FYNNEI. The V end was cut by 3 bases, the J end by 0 bases, with 12 bases between. The CDR3 DNA reads TGTGCCAGCAGTGATGGAACCACTTATAGCAATCAGCCCCAGCATTTT. This encodes CASSDGTTYSNQPQHF.

This clone was seen a single time. V and J are TRBV4-2 and TRBJ1-1; no definite D call. Trimming removed 0 bases at V and 6 bases at J, with 11 bases between. The CDR3 has 14 amino acids. The germline V gene encodes CDR1 LGHNA and CDR2 YNFKEQ. This CDR3 reads CASSQDVEGPEAFF. The CDR3 DNA sequence: TGTGCCAGCAGCCAAGATGTGGAAGGCCCTGAAGCTTTCTTT.

This chain connects TRBV4-1 to TRBJ2-7; D gene ambiguous. Germline CDR1 is MGHRA and CDR2 is YSYEKL. There are 14 residues in the CDR3. The V end was cut by 1 base, the J end by 4 bases, with 11 bases between. The DNA for the CDR3 is TGCGCCAGCAGCCAAGGAATAGGTGGGTACGAGCAGTACTTC. Encoded protein: CASSQGIGGYEQYF.

This chain joins TRBV28 and TRBJ2-1; D is ambiguous. Germline CDR1 is MDHEN and CDR2 is SYDVKM. The CDR3 has 10 residues. Deletions cut 6 bases from V and 9 bases from J, with 6 bases between. CDR3 residues: CASSQGEQFF. The CDR3 DNA reads TGTGCCAGCAGCCAAGGTGAGCAGTTCTTC.

This clone was counted once. This rearrangement joins TRBV7-9 to TRBJ2-3, with D possibly matching TRBD1 (5 bases). Trimming shortened V by 6 bases and J by 0 bases, and 10 bases separated the two germline ends. The CDR3 runs to 14 residues. Germline CDR1 and CDR2: SEHNR and FQNEAQ (reference sequence). CDR3 protein: CASSSTDSTDTQYF. As DNA, the CDR3 is TGTGCCAGCAGTTCGACAGATAGCACAGATACGCAGTATTTT.

This clone was recorded only once. CDR3 amino acids: CASRAGGAYYEQYF. In nucleotides, the CDR3 is TGCGCCAGCAGAGCCGGGGGGGCCTACTACGAGCAGTACTTC. V is TRBV5-1 and J is TRBJ2-7; 8 nucleotides match TRBD2. This CDR3 is 14 amino acids long. Germline-derived CDR1 and CDR2 are SGHRS and YFSETQ. The junction had 7 bases not matched to a gene; V was cut back by 5 bases and J by 3 bases.

The chain has TRBV4-1 and TRBJ1-1; D perhaps matches TRBD1 (6 bases). Trimming left V 1 base short and J 8 bases short, with 11 bases between. The germline CDR1 and CDR2 sequences are MGHRA and YSYEKL. This CDR3 spans 13 amino acids. The CDR3 region has the DNA TGCGCCAGCAGCCAAGTGGGGACATCAGAAGCTTTCTTT. Translating gives CASSQVGTSEAFF.

V and J are TRBV5-5 and TRBJ2-7; D may be TRBD2 (7 bases). CDR1 and CDR2 from the germline V gene are SGHKS and YYEKEE (reference sequence). Trimming pared 0 bases from V and 6 bases from J, leaving 16 bases between. There are 15 residues in the CDR3. CDR3 sequence (DNA): TGTGCCAGCAGCTTGGGAGGTGGGGGGGCTGGCGAGCAGTACTTC. As protein: CASSLGGGGAGEQYF.

V and J are TRBV2 and TRBJ1-1, with D maybe TRBD1 (5 bases). The V end lost 5 bases, the J end lost 2 bases, and 9 bases lay between the germline ends. The CDR3 length is 13 residues. Germline V gene lookup returns CDR1 SNHLY and CDR2 FYNNEI. The CDR3 loop reads CASSLGDNTEAFF. The CDR3 DNA is TGTGCCAGCAGTCTGGGGGACAACACTGAAGCTTTCTTT.

The chain links TRBV7-2 to TRBJ2-5, with unresolved D. The CDR3 sequence is 16 residues long. The germline V gene has CDR1 SGHTA and CDR2 FQGNSA. V was cut by 1 base and J by 4 bases, with 16 bases left in between. CDR3 sequence reads: CASSLEGSAWLETQYF. CDR3 coding DNA: TGTGCCAGCAGCTTAGAAGGGTCGGCATGGCTAGAGACCCAGTACTTC.

The chain employs TRBV5-1 and TRBJ1-1; D is undetermined. Trimming cost V 0 bases and J 4 bases, with 13 bases left between them. Germline V lookup: CDR1 SGHRS, CDR2 YFSETQ. The CDR3 runs to 15 residues. The CDR3 region is CASSLASSIGTEAFF. In DNA form, the CDR3 reads TGCGCCAGCAGCTTGGCCAGTAGTATCGGCACTGAAGCTTTCTTT.

This clone was observed a single time. The chain couples TRBV7-2 to TRBJ2-7, with 7 bases identical to TRBD1. Germline CDR1 is SGHTA and CDR2 is FQGNSA. CDR3 length equals 13 residues. V lost 6 bases and J lost 7; bases outside the gene matches: 9. This CDR3 is CASSRTGLGEQYF. The CDR3, as DNA: TGTGCCAGCAGTCGGACAGGATTGGGGGAGCAGTACTTC.

The chain is built from TRBV19 and TRBJ1-1; a weak D match, TRBD1 (5 bases). The CDR3 is made up of 14 amino acids. Germline lookup yields CDR1 LNHDA and CDR2 SQIVND (reference sequence). The germline V and J ends were trimmed by 0 bases and 7 bases, with 12 bases remaining between them. The CDR3 sequence: CASSIEGHPFEAFF. CDR3 sequence (DNA): TGTGCCAGTAGTATAGAGGGGCATCCCTTTGAAGCTTTCTTT.

V usage is TRBV7-9 and J usage is TRBJ1-1; D remains ambiguous. The germline V gene has CDR1 SEHNR and CDR2 FQNEAQ (reference sequence). The V end was cut by 1 base, the J end by 7 bases, with 7 bases between. The CDR3 loop spans 12 amino acids. This CDR3 reads CASSLGPFEAFF. CDR3 sequence (DNA): TGTGCCAGCAGCTTAGGACCGTTTGAAGCTTTCTTT.

The CDR3 here is CASSLGLQGGYGYTF. CDR3 DNA sequence: TGTGCCAGCAGCTTAGGCCTACAGGGGGGATATGGCTACACCTTC. This chain links TRBV7-8 with TRBJ1-2; the match to TRBD1 covers 8 bases. With V trimmed by 1 base and J by 5 bases, 6 bases remained unmatched. This CDR3 is built from 15 residues. From germline, CDR1 is SGHVS and CDR2 FQNEAQ.

The chain links TRBV4-3 to TRBJ2-7, with TRBD1 identical over 9 bases. From germline, CDR1 is LGHNA and CDR2 YSLEER. The V and J ends lost 0 bases and 4 bases, in that order; junction bases with no gene match: 13. This CDR3 is built from 18 residues. This CDR3 reads CASSQDSWGQGLNYEQYF. CDR3 coding DNA: TGCGCCAGCAGCCAAGATAGCTGGGGACAGGGATTAAATTACGAGCAGTACTTC.

This sequence joins TRBV11-2 and TRBJ2-5; the D call may be TRBD1 or TRBD2 (5 bases each). The CDR3 covers 15 residues. V was clipped by 5 bases and J by 5 bases, with 18 bases between them. Germline CDR1 and CDR2: SGHAT and FQNNGV. For the CDR3, the DNA is TGTGCCAGCAGCGGTCCCCCCCCGGGGCAGGAGACCCAGTACTTC. Its protein product is CASSGPPPGQETQYF. Together with reference TRBV11-2 and TRBJ2-5, the CDR3 gives the full variable domain: EAGVAQSPRYKIIEKRQSVAFWCNPISGHATLYWYQQILGQGPKLLIQFQNNGVVDDSQLPKDRFSAERLKGVDSTLKIQPAKLEDSAVYLCASSGPPPGQETQYFGPGTRLLVL.

The chain links TRBV7-3 to TRBJ1-1; D call uncertain. CDR3 length: 13 amino acids. The germline V gene encodes CDR1 SGHTA and CDR2 FQGTGA. The V end was cut by 5 bases, the J end by 5 bases, with 12 bases between. This chain's CDR3 is CASSTRPDTEAFF. Written as DNA, the CDR3 is TGTGCCAGCAGCACTAGGCCAGATACTGAAGCTTTCTTT.

V usage is TRBV6-6 and J usage is TRBJ2-1, with D hard to call. Trimming pared 2 bases from V and 10 bases from J, leaving 3 bases between. The CDR3 loop spans 10 amino acids. The germline V gene encodes CDR1 MNHNY and CDR2 SVGAGI (reference sequence). CDR3 DNA sequence: TGTGCCAGCAGTTACGAAGAGCAGTTCTTC. It translates to CASSYEEQFF.

J is TRBJ2-1 and V is TRBV11-1, with 9 nucleotides matching TRBD1. Germline assignment: CDR1 SGHAT and CDR2 FQDESV (reference sequence). This CDR3 comprises 15 residues. V gave up 4 bases and J gave up 1 base; unmatched junction bases: 2. CDR3 nucleotides: TGTGCCAGCAGCTCGACAGGGGGGTCCTACAATGAGCAGTTCTTC. Its translation: CASSSTGGSYNEQFF. Complete variable domain (other parts from reference TRBV11-1 and TRBJ2-1): EAEVAQSPRYKITEKSQAVAFWCDPISGHATLYWYRQILGQGPELLVQFQDESVVDDSQLPKDRFSAERLKGVDSTLKIQPAELGDSAMYLCASSSTGGSYNEQFFGPGTRLTVL.

For the CDR3, the DNA is TGTGCCAGCAGCTTTAGGAACACCGGGGAGCTGTTTTTT. This translates into CASSFRNTGELFF. The chain combines TRBV7-6 with TRBJ2-2; D gene uncertain. This CDR3 contains 13 residues. Germline CDR1 SGHVS, CDR2 FNYEAQ. With 3 bases removed from V and 1 base from J, the gap between germline ends came to 3 bases.

This chain links TRBV2 with TRBJ2-3, with unresolved D. The germline gives CDR1 SNHLY, CDR2 FYNNEI. CDR3 size: 16 residues. Trimming cost V 1 base and J 0 bases, with 11 bases left between them. CDR3 sequence: CASSEGDFSSTDTQYF. The CDR3 DNA follows: TGTGCCAGCAGTGAAGGAGACTTCTCTAGCACAGATACGCAGTATTTT.

The rearrangement links TRBV19 to TRBJ1-1, with TRBD1 as a possible D gene (6 bases). Germline V gene lookup returns CDR1 LNHDA and CDR2 SQIVND (reference sequence). The CDR3 is 16 amino acids. Trimming took off 3 bases at V and 0 bases at J, with 14 bases between the two ends. This CDR3 reads CASSIYHRAMNTEAFF. The CDR3 bases are TGTGCCAGTAGTATTTATCACAGGGCAATGAACACTGAAGCTTTCTTT.

Points on this clone: The sample contains more than one DNA sequence encoding this CDR3. The chain is built from TRBV9 and TRBJ1-4, with TRBD1 as a possible D gene (5 bases). The CDR3 spans 15 residues. The V and J ends lost 0 bases and 2 bases respectively, with 8 bases between them. CDR1 is SGDLS and CDR2 is YYNGEE in the germline V gene. CDR3 region: CASSVGGSTNEKLFF. CDR3 coding DNA: TGTGCCAGCAGCGTAGGGGGGTCTACTAATGAAAAACTGTTTTTT.

This chain joins TRBV5-8 and TRBJ2-7, with D tentatively TRBD2 (7 bases). Germline V gives CDR1 SGHTS, CDR2 YDEGEE. The CDR3 contains 11 residues. The V end lost 3 bases, the J end lost 9 bases, and 10 bases lay between the germline ends. CDR3: CASSWEGGQYF. CDR3 nucleotides: TGTGCCAGCAGCTGGGAGGGGGGGCAGTACTTC.

The chain combines TRBV11-1 with TRBJ2-7; TRBD2 is a possible D gene (6 bases). From germline, CDR1 is SGHAT and CDR2 FQDESV (reference sequence). The CDR3 is 13 amino acids. Trimming shortened V by 5 bases and J by 2 bases, and 10 bases separated the two germline ends. CDR3 coding DNA: TGTGCCAGCAGCCGTAGCGGACCCTACGAGCAGTACTTC. Translating gives CASSRSGPYEQYF.

This chain joins TRBV4-2 and TRBJ2-7; D possibly matches TRBD1 or TRBD2 (5 bases each). Per the germline V gene, CDR1 is LGHNA and CDR2 is YNFKEQ. Trimming took 4 bases from V and 2 from J, leaving 18 bases between them. The CDR3 runs 16 residues. The CDR3 loop reads CASSPRSNRDAYEQYF. CDR3 nucleotide sequence: TGTGCCAGCAGCCCAAGAAGTAATCGGGACGCCTACGAGCAGTACTTC.

This clone was seen only once. The chain carries TRBV7-3 and TRBJ2-2; 10 bases align to TRBD2. Trimming took 5 bases from V and 6 from J; bases not matched to a gene: 9. CDR1 is SGHTA, CDR2 FQGTGA, per germline. The CDR3 sequence is 16 residues long. CDR3 region: CASSPEAGGHPGELFF. The CDR3 DNA reads as TGTGCCAGCAGCCCCGAAGCGGGGGGGCACCCCGGGGAGCTGTTTTTT. Together with reference TRBV7-3 and TRBJ2-2, the CDR3 gives the full variable domain: GAGVSQTPSNKVTEKGKYVELRCDPISGHTALYWYRQSLGQGPEFLIYFQGTGAADDSGLPNDRFFAVRPEGSVSTLKIQRTERGDSAVYLCASSPEAGGHPGELFFGEGSRLTVL.

In this sample, this clone turned up a few times. The chain recombines TRBV14 with TRBJ1-1, with a weak D call TRBD1 (5 bases). The CDR3 extends over 13 amino acids. Germline loops: CDR1 SGHDN, CDR2 FVKESK. V was shortened by 5 bases and J by 6 bases, with 13 bases between the two germline ends. The CDR3 DNA reads as TGTGCCAGCAGCTATACCAGGGCTTCTGAAGCTTTCTTT. Encoded protein: CASSYTRASEAFF.

CDR3 protein: CASGYRQGASPYEQYF. Here the CDR3 DNA reads TGCGCCAGCGGGTATCGACAGGGGGCGAGTCCCTACGAGCAGTACTTC. The chain employs TRBV10-1 and TRBJ2-7; 10 bases are shared with TRBD1. Per the germline V gene, CDR1 is WNHNN and CDR2 is SYGVQD (reference sequence). The CDR3 extends over 16 amino acids. V lost 8 bases and J lost 2; bases outside the gene matches: 12.

The table lists this clone with many counts. CDR3 protein: CASSLMGRSNYGYTF. In nucleotides, the CDR3 is TGTGCCAGCAGCTTAATGGGCAGGTCTAACTATGGCTACACCTTC. The chain couples TRBV7-3 to TRBJ1-2; no reliable D call. This CDR3 is 15 amino acids long. In germline, CDR1 is SGHTA, CDR2 FQGTGA. Trimming removed 1 base from V and 0 bases from J, with 9 bases in between.

This clone was recorded once. The chain is built from TRBV7-9 and TRBJ2-5, with 9 positions matching TRBD1. Germline V gives CDR1 SEHNR, CDR2 FQNEAQ (reference sequence). This CDR3 has 17 amino acids. V dropped 4 bases and J dropped 2; count of bases not matched to a gene: 11. The CDR3 nucleotides read TGTGCCAGCAGCTGGATATTAGGGACAGGGATACAAGAGACCCAGTACTTC. This translates into CASSWILGTGIQETQYF.